These 3 T cell receptor beta chains came from one sample sequenced in a study of technical replicates of blood from a few donors. Repertoires were generated with immunoSEQ multiplex PCR, while TCRdb's copy carries only in-frame clones and drops some. The profile covers some 70,000 clones, with under 98% appearing a single time and approximately 0.3% taken by the ten largest. The sample taken for sequencing was T cells isolated from PBMCs. The receptor source for this set is a human donor in good health.

The rearrangement links TRBV29-1 to TRBJ2-3; D possibly corresponds to TRBD2 (5 bases). This CDR3 has 13 amino acids. CDR1 is SQVTM, CDR2 ANQGSEA, per germline. The germline V and J ends were trimmed by 6 bases and 5 bases, with 15 bases remaining between them. CDR3 nucleotides: TGCAGCGTCAGGACTTCTAAGGGAGATACGCAGTATTTT. This sequence encodes CSVRTSKGDTQYF.

J is TRBJ2-5 and V is TRBV2; 10 positions match TRBD2. The ends lost 6 bases at V and 5 bases at J; junction bases unmatched: 9. Germline-derived CDR1 and CDR2 are SNHLY and FYNNEI. This CDR3 has 15 residues. CDR3 in DNA: TGTGCCAGCAGCACTGTAGCGGGAGGTTCCGAGACCCAGTACTTC. It encodes CASSTVAGGSETQYF.

The chain carries TRBV4-1 and TRBJ2-7; TRBD2 agrees at 11 bases. Germline CDR1 reads MGHRA; CDR2 reads YSYEKL. The CDR3 loop spans 14 amino acids. With 7 bases clipped from V and 2 bases from J, the junction kept 4 bases outside the gene matches. CDR3: CASMQLAGAYEQYF. DNA of the CDR3: TGCGCCAGCATGCAACTAGCGGGGGCCTACGAGCAGTACTTC.